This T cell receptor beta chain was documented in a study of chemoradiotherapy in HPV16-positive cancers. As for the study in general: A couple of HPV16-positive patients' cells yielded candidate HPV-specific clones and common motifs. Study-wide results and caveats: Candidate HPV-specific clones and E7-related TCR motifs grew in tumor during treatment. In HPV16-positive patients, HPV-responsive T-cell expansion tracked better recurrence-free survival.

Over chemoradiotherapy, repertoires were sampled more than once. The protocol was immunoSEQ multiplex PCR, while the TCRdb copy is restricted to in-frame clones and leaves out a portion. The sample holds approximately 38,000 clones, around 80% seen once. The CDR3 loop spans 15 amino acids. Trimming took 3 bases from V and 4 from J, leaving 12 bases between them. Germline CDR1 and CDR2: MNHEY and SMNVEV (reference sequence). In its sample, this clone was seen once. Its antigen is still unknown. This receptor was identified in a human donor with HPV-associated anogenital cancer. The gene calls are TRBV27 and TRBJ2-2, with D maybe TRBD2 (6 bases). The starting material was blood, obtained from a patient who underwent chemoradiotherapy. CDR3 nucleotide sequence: TGTGCCAGCAGTTTGCGGGGTTTAGGCACCGGGGAGCTGTTTTTT. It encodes CASSLRGLGTGELFF.